These T cell receptor beta chains were read from a single sample in a study of blood T cell repertoires in COVID-19. Data came from immunoSEQ multiplex PCR; TCRdb stores just in-frame clones and leaves some out. This table holds about 140,000 clones, about 83% found once. Sequencing was done on a sample of peripheral blood. These TCRs come from a human donor in a cohort sampled during active COVID-19. CDR3s include the opening cysteine and the closing phenylalanine or tryptophan. Each record gives: clone size, D gene, V gene, J gene, CDR3 DNA, CDR3 protein. D genes are given only for firm matches. Size is omitted from some rows. Given values are once, few, many or a class for expanded clones.

clone_size: .
d_call: .
v_call: TRBV28
j_call: TRBJ2-3
cdr3_nt: TGTGCCAGCAGTGGCCGTGCAGATACGCAGTATTTT
cdr3_aa: CASSGRADTQYF

clone_size: .
d_call: TRBD2
v_call: TRBV3-1/TRBV3-2
j_call: TRBJ2-5
cdr3_nt: TGTGCCAGCAGCCCCCTCCCACTAGCGGGAGGGCCGGGGGAGACCCAGTACTTC
cdr3_aa: CASSPLPLAGGPGETQYF

clone_size: .
d_call: .
v_call: TRBV29-1
j_call: TRBJ2-5
cdr3_nt: TGCAGCGTTGTTCGTAAGTTGTTGGGGCTTAGGCCCCAAGAGACCCAGTACTTC
cdr3_aa: CSVVRKLLGLRPQETQYF

clone_size: .
d_call: TRBD1
v_call: TRBV5-5
j_call: TRBJ2-1
cdr3_nt: TGTGCCAGCAGCCCGTCAGCCGGGACAGGGAAGTGGGTAAATGAGCAGTTCTTC
cdr3_aa: CASSPSAGTGKWVNEQFF

clone_size: .
d_call: .
v_call: TRBV12-5
j_call: TRBJ1-1
cdr3_nt: TGTGCTAGTGGTTTAGGGGAGGCCACTGAAGCTTTCTTT
cdr3_aa: CASGLGEATEAFF

clone_size: once
d_call: .
v_call: TRBV4-2
j_call: TRBJ2-2
cdr3_nt: TGTGCCAGCAGCCAAGTGGGCCACACCGGGGAGCTGTTTTTT
cdr3_aa: CASSQVGHTGELFF

clone_size: .
d_call: .
v_call: TRBV7-9
j_call: TRBJ1-1
cdr3_nt: TGTGCCAGCAGCCGGGGAGGGGCGTCGAACACTGAAGCTTTCTTT
cdr3_aa: CASSRGGASNTEAFF

clone_size: .
d_call: .
v_call: TRBV5-4
j_call: TRBJ2-7
cdr3_nt: TGTGCCAGCAGCTTCGCAGGGTCCTACGAGCAGTACTTC
cdr3_aa: CASSFAGSYEQYF

clone_size: .
d_call: TRBD1
v_call: TRBV12-5
j_call: TRBJ1-2
cdr3_nt: TGTGCTAGTGGTAAACAGGGACAGGGAGGTTCTAACTATGGCTACACCTTC
cdr3_aa: CASGKQGQGGSNYGYTF

clone_size: .
d_call: TRBD1
v_call: TRBV5-1
j_call: TRBJ2-5
cdr3_nt: TGCGCCAGCAGCTTGGGAGGACAGGTGGATTGGGAGACCCAGTACTTC
cdr3_aa: CASSLGGQVDWETQYF

clone_size: .
d_call: TRBD1
v_call: TRBV27
j_call: TRBJ1-2
cdr3_nt: TGTGCCAGCAGTCCCCGTAAGGGACAGAAGGGTTATGGCTACACCTTC
cdr3_aa: CASSPRKGQKGYGYTF

clone_size: .
d_call: TRBD1
v_call: TRBV5-1
j_call: TRBJ2-5
cdr3_nt: TGCGCCAGCAGCCTCGGGGACAGTCAAGAGACCCAGTACTTC
cdr3_aa: CASSLGDSQETQYF

clone_size: .
d_call: .
v_call: TRBV5-1
j_call: TRBJ2-3
cdr3_nt: TGCGCCAGCAGCCCCCTCGGGGTCGGAGATACGCAGTATTTT
cdr3_aa: CASSPLGVGDTQYF

clone_size: .
d_call: TRBD2
v_call: TRBV28
j_call: TRBJ2-2
cdr3_nt: TGTGCCAGCAGTACTAGCGGGAGGGGGACCGGGGAGCTGTTTTTT
cdr3_aa: CASSTSGRGTGELFF

clone_size: .
d_call: TRBD1
v_call: TRBV11-2
j_call: TRBJ1-2
cdr3_nt: TGTGCCAGCAGCTTAGGGACAGGGGACTTGGGTGGCTACACCTTC
cdr3_aa: CASSLGTGDLGGYTF

clone_size: .
d_call: .
v_call: TRBV27
j_call: TRBJ2-7
cdr3_nt: TGTGCCAGCAGCCCTCGACGGCAAAGGGGCTCAAGCGAGCAGTACTTC
cdr3_aa: CASSPRRQRGSSEQYF

clone_size: .
d_call: .
v_call: TRBV28
j_call: TRBJ1-4
cdr3_nt: TGTGCCAGCACCTCCCGTAGGGGGTGGATTATAACTAATGAAAAACTGTTTTTT
cdr3_aa: CASTSRRGWIITNEKLFF

clone_size: .
d_call: TRBD1
v_call: TRBV7-2
j_call: TRBJ1-6
cdr3_nt: TGTGCCAGCAGCAGTTGGACAGGGAATTCACCCCTCCACTTT
cdr3_aa: CASSSWTGNSPLHF

clone_size: .
d_call: TRBD1
v_call: TRBV6-5
j_call: TRBJ1-1
cdr3_nt: TGTGCCAGCAGTTACTCGTTCGACAGGGTGTGGACTGAAGCTTTCTTT
cdr3_aa: CASSYSFDRVWTEAFF

clone_size: .
d_call: .
v_call: TRBV25-1
j_call: TRBJ2-1
cdr3_nt: TGTGCCAGCAGAATAATATCGGGTGAGCAGTTCTTC
cdr3_aa: CASRIISGEQFF

clone_size: few
d_call: TRBD2
v_call: TRBV19
j_call: TRBJ2-1
cdr3_nt: TGTGCCAGTAGTATCTCACTAGCGGGACTCTACAATGAGCAGTTCTTC
cdr3_aa: CASSISLAGLYNEQFF

clone_size: few
d_call: TRBD1
v_call: TRBV28
j_call: TRBJ2-2
cdr3_nt: TGTGCCAGCACCCAGGGACAGGGTAGGACCGGGGAGCTGTTTTTT
cdr3_aa: CASTQGQGRTGELFF

clone_size: few
d_call: TRBD1
v_call: TRBV7-9
j_call: TRBJ1-5
cdr3_nt: TGTGCCAGCACTAAGGAGGGGACAGGCAATCAGCCCCAGCATTTT
cdr3_aa: CASTKEGTGNQPQHF

clone_size: few
d_call: TRBD1
v_call: TRBV19
j_call: TRBJ2-7
cdr3_nt: TGTGCCAGCGACAGGGTTTCCTACGAGCAGTACTTC
cdr3_aa: CASDRVSYEQYF

clone_size: .
d_call: TRBD1
v_call: TRBV5-6
j_call: TRBJ1-1
cdr3_nt: TGTGCCAGCAGCTTGGTGGGACAGGGTCCCACTGAAGCTTTCTTT
cdr3_aa: CASSLVGQGPTEAFF

clone_size: .
d_call: .
v_call: TRBV7-8
j_call: TRBJ1-6
cdr3_nt: TGTGCCAGCACCCTGAGGATGGAAAATTCACCCCTCCACTTT
cdr3_aa: CASTLRMENSPLHF

clone_size: .
d_call: TRBD1
v_call: TRBV9
j_call: TRBJ1-2
cdr3_nt: TGTGCCAGCAGCGAGGGACAGGGAGGCTACACCTTC
cdr3_aa: CASSEGQGGYTF

clone_size: .
d_call: TRBD2
v_call: TRBV4-3
j_call: TRBJ2-2
cdr3_nt: TGCGCCAGCAGCAAGGGACTAGCGGGAGACTGGACCGGGGAGCTGTTTTTT
cdr3_aa: CASSKGLAGDWTGELFF

clone_size: .
d_call: .
v_call: TRBV27
j_call: TRBJ2-2
cdr3_nt: TGTGCCAGCAGTTTAGTGTGGCAGTCCGGGGAGCTGTTTTTT
cdr3_aa: CASSLVWQSGELFF

clone_size: .
d_call: .
v_call: TRBV5-1
j_call: TRBJ2-5
cdr3_nt: TGCGCCAGCAGCTTGCAGGAGACCCAGTACTTC
cdr3_aa: CASSLQETQYF

clone_size: .
d_call: TRBD1
v_call: TRBV7-8
j_call: TRBJ1-5
cdr3_nt: TGTGCCAGCAGCTTAGCCGGGACAGGGGGCGCGAGCAATCAGCCCCAGCATTTT
cdr3_aa: CASSLAGTGGASNQPQHF

clone_size: .
d_call: TRBD1
v_call: TRBV7-9
j_call: TRBJ1-5
cdr3_nt: TGTGCCAGCAGCTTTGATGTGGGACAGGGGGGTTATCAGCCCCAGCATTTT
cdr3_aa: CASSFDVGQGGYQPQHF

clone_size: .
d_call: .
v_call: TRBV6-1
j_call: TRBJ1-5
cdr3_nt: TGTGCCAGCAGTGAAAGGGGCAGGGCGAGCAATCAGCCCCAGCATTTT
cdr3_aa: CASSERGRASNQPQHF

clone_size: .
d_call: .
v_call: TRBV11-2
j_call: TRBJ2-7
cdr3_nt: TGTGCCAGCAGCTTAGAACAGGGTGGCACCTACGAGCAGTACTTC
cdr3_aa: CASSLEQGGTYEQYF

clone_size: .
d_call: TRBD2
v_call: TRBV5-4
j_call: TRBJ2-7
cdr3_nt: TGTGCCAGCAGCTCAAAGCGGGAGCTTACCTACGAGCAGTACTTC
cdr3_aa: CASSSKRELTYEQYF

clone_size: .
d_call: .
v_call: TRBV30
j_call: TRBJ2-2
cdr3_nt: TGTGCCTGGGCGCTTACAGGGATTAGCGGGGAGCTGTTTTTT
cdr3_aa: CAWALTGISGELFF

clone_size: .
d_call: TRBD2
v_call: TRBV3-1/TRBV3-2
j_call: TRBJ2-1
cdr3_nt: TGTGCCAGCAGCCAAGCCCTAGCGGGAGTGGGTGAGCAGTTCTTC
cdr3_aa: CASSQALAGVGEQFF

clone_size: .
d_call: .
v_call: TRBV7-3
j_call: TRBJ1-1
cdr3_nt: TGTGCCAGCAGCCCCCTGTCGGGTTTGAACACTGAAGCTTTCTTT
cdr3_aa: CASSPLSGLNTEAFF

clone_size: .
d_call: .
v_call: TRBV5-1
j_call: TRBJ2-5
cdr3_nt: TGCGCCAGTAAAGGGGACAACCAAGAGACCCAGTACTTC
cdr3_aa: CASKGDNQETQYF

clone_size: .
d_call: TRBD1
v_call: TRBV28
j_call: TRBJ1-2
cdr3_nt: TGTGCCAGCAGTTCCGGACAGGGTTGGACAGGAGGCTACACCTTC
cdr3_aa: CASSSGQGWTGGYTF

clone_size: few
d_call: TRBD1
v_call: TRBV6-2/TRBV6-3
j_call: TRBJ2-7
cdr3_nt: TGTGCCAGCAGTTATCATGCGTGGACAGGGGGCTACGAGCAGTACTTC
cdr3_aa: CASSYHAWTGGYEQYF

clone_size: .
d_call: TRBD2
v_call: TRBV3-1/TRBV3-2
j_call: TRBJ2-5
cdr3_nt: TGTGCCGCGGCAGCGGGAGTTGGGGGAGAGACCCAGTACTTC
cdr3_aa: CAAAAGVGGETQYF

clone_size: .
d_call: TRBD1
v_call: TRBV5-4
j_call: TRBJ2-2
cdr3_nt: TGTGCCAGCAGCTTAGGGGGCTCTAACACCGGGGAGCTGTTTTTT
cdr3_aa: CASSLGGSNTGELFF

clone_size: .
d_call: .
v_call: TRBV6-5
j_call: TRBJ1-6
cdr3_nt: TGTGCCAGCAGCCGAGAGGCCGGTCGGCCCCTCCACTTT
cdr3_aa: CASSREAGRPLHF

clone_size: .
d_call: TRBD2
v_call: TRBV5-5
j_call: TRBJ2-7
cdr3_nt: TGTGCCAGCAGCGCCCTGGGGAGGGGTCGGGAATCCGAGCAGTACTTC
cdr3_aa: CASSALGRGRESEQYF

clone_size: .
d_call: TRBD1
v_call: TRBV5-5
j_call: TRBJ2-2
cdr3_nt: TGTGCCAGCAGCTTGGAAAAGGGGGCGCGTTCCGGGGAGCTGTTTTTT
cdr3_aa: CASSLEKGARSGELFF

clone_size: .
d_call: .
v_call: TRBV5-1
j_call: TRBJ2-3
cdr3_nt: TGCGCCAGCAGCTTGGCCTACAGGAGCACAGATACGCAGTATTTT
cdr3_aa: CASSLAYRSTDTQYF

clone_size: .
d_call: .
v_call: TRBV5-1
j_call: TRBJ2-7
cdr3_nt: TGCGCCAGCAGCTTGGTTATCGGCTACGAGCAGTACTTC
cdr3_aa: CASSLVIGYEQYF

clone_size: .
d_call: TRBD2
v_call: TRBV9
j_call: TRBJ2-5
cdr3_nt: TGTGCCAGCAGCCCGGTTGGAGCGGGGAAACAAGAGACCCAGTACTTC
cdr3_aa: CASSPVGAGKQETQYF

clone_size: .
d_call: TRBD1
v_call: TRBV11-1
j_call: TRBJ2-1
cdr3_nt: TGTGCCAGCAGCTTAGAAGGGGCCCGGACAGGGTCGAAGTTCTTC
cdr3_aa: CASSLEGARTGSKFF

clone_size: once
d_call: .
v_call: TRBV15
j_call: TRBJ2-7
cdr3_nt: TGTGCCACCAGCAGAGATACTCCCTACGAGCAGTACTTC
cdr3_aa: CATSRDTPYEQYF

clone_size: .
d_call: .
v_call: TRBV5-1
j_call: TRBJ1-1
cdr3_nt: TGCGCCAGCAGCTTGAGGGCACAGGGCCCGAACACTGAAGCTTTCTTT
cdr3_aa: CASSLRAQGPNTEAFF

clone_size: few
d_call: .
v_call: TRBV5-1
j_call: TRBJ1-3
cdr3_nt: TGCGCCAGCAGCTTGAAAACAGGTTCTGCTGGAAACACCATATATTTT
cdr3_aa: CASSLKTGSAGNTIYF

clone_size: .
d_call: .
v_call: TRBV3-1/TRBV3-2
j_call: TRBJ1-2
cdr3_nt: TGTGCCAGCAGCCAAGAAGCAGGGAACTATGGCTACACCTTC
cdr3_aa: CASSQEAGNYGYTF

clone_size: .
d_call: .
v_call: TRBV9
j_call: TRBJ1-4
cdr3_nt: TGTGCCAGCAGCGTAGAGGGGGTTAATGAAAAACTGTTTTTT
cdr3_aa: CASSVEGVNEKLFF

clone_size: .
d_call: .
v_call: TRBV2
j_call: TRBJ2-3
cdr3_nt: TGTGCCAGCAGTTGGACAGCGATCACAGATACGCAGTATTTT
cdr3_aa: CASSWTAITDTQYF

clone_size: .
d_call: TRBD1
v_call: TRBV5-8
j_call: TRBJ2-7
cdr3_nt: TGTGCCAGCAGATTTGGAGGAACGGACAGGACCTACGAGCAGTACTTC
cdr3_aa: CASRFGGTDRTYEQYF

clone_size: .
d_call: TRBD2
v_call: TRBV9
j_call: TRBJ2-1
cdr3_nt: TGTGCCAGCAGCGTAATGGGACTAGCGGACAACAATGAGCAGTTCTTC
cdr3_aa: CASSVMGLADNNEQFF

clone_size: .
d_call: TRBD1
v_call: TRBV5-5
j_call: TRBJ1-6
cdr3_nt: TGTGCCAGCAGGGGGGGATGGACAGGAGGTTATTCACCCCTCCACTTT
cdr3_aa: CASRGGWTGGYSPLHF